These 18 T cell receptor beta chains share one sample of origin, sequenced in a study of post-analysis software for immune sequencing data. Their antigens remain unidentified. Included in the TCR beta cDNA libraries were unique molecular identifiers. TCRdb reprocessed the PCR reads with MiXCR, giving one entry per CDR3 protein. Of hundreds of thousands of distinct CDR3 sequences in the sample, roughly three fifths were seen once. General observations from the study: About 5 TRBV segments (TRBV5-6, TRBV5-1 and TRBV20-1 among them) occurred more frequently in patients than in controls.

Material for sequencing was blood. The source is a girl aged 2 to 9 with multiple sclerosis.

This CDR3 is CASSPGTGGGTLHF. The CDR3 bases are TGCGCCAGCAGCCCCGGGACAGGGGGCGGGACACTCCACTTT. This chain links TRBV5-1 with TRBJ1-6, with 12 bases fitting TRBD1. The CDR3 covers 14 residues. Germline V lookup: CDR1 SGHRS, CDR2 YFSETQ. The J segment lost 16 bases and the V segment lost 4 bases, leaving 9 bases of the junction unmatched. The complete variable domain, with remaining parts taken from reference TRBV5-1 and TRBJ1-6, reads KAGVTQTPRYLIKTRGQQVTLSCSPISGHRSVSWYQQTPGQGLQFLFEYFSETQRNKGNFPGRFSGRQFSNSRSEMNVSTLELGDSALYLCASSPGTGGGTLHFGNGTRLTVT.

This clonotype was counted between two and nine times. The rearrangement uses TRBV6-5 and TRBJ2-3, with D possibly TRBD2 on 6 matching bases. CDR1 and CDR2 from the germline V gene are MNHEY and SVGAGI. V was clipped by 6 bases and J by 6 bases, with 22 bases between them. The CDR3 length is 16 residues. The DNA for the CDR3 is TGTGCCAGCAGCCCTTACCGGGGGTTCAGGGCTGATACGCAGTATTTT. It encodes CASSPYRGFRADTQYF.

The chain combines TRBV15 with TRBJ2-5; the match to TRBD2 covers 9 bases. This CDR3 is built from 17 residues. The junction had 11 bases not matched to a gene; V was cut back by 1 base and J by 5 bases. The V gene's germline CDR1 is LNHNV and CDR2 YYDKDF (reference sequence). Here the CDR3 reads CATSRVSGRSNGETQYF. Here the CDR3 DNA reads TGTGCCACCAGCAGAGTCAGCGGGAGGTCGAATGGGGAGACCCAGTACTTC.

CDR3 nucleotide sequence: TGTGCCAGCAGTTTCTGGACAGCTCAAGAGTCCCAGTACTTC. Its translation: CASSFWTAQESQYF. The chain employs TRBV12-3 or TRBV12-4 and TRBJ2-7; maybe TRBD1 (6 bases). V lost 3 bases and J 10 bases, leaving 19 bases between the germline ends. This CDR3 is built from 14 residues.

The chain recombines TRBV5-6 with TRBJ2-3, with D perhaps matching TRBD2 (5 bases). Germline lookup yields CDR1 SGHDT and CDR2 YYEEEE. The ends were cut back, 4 bases at V and 1 base at J, with 10 bases in the middle. The CDR3 has 14 amino acids. The CDR3 reads CASSGLGGTDTQYF. The DNA for the CDR3 is TGTGCCAGCAGCGGACTCGGGGGCACAGATACGCAGTATTTT.

In this sample, this clonotype turned up once. The chain uses TRBV9 and TRBJ2-1, with D hard to call. Germline V gene data show CDR1 as SGDLS and CDR2 as YYNGEE. CDR3 length: 14 residues. V was clipped by 4 bases and J by 4 bases, with 12 bases between them. The CDR3 nucleotides are TGTGCCAGCAGCACCCAACTTGATTACAATGAGCAGTTCTTC. Protein sequence: CASSTQLDYNEQFF.

There are a few counts of this clonotype. The V gene is TRBV24-1, the J gene TRBJ2-1, with 9 bases lining up with TRBD1. Losses at the gene ends were 3 bases for V and 3 bases for J; bases not matched to a gene: 5. The CDR3 has 16 residues. Germline assignment: CDR1 KGHDR and CDR2 SFDVKD. CDR3 in amino acids: CATSDGTGTDYNEQFF. CDR3 DNA: TGTGCCACCAGTGATGGGACAGGGACTGACTACAATGAGCAGTTCTTC.

This clonotype has a handful of counts. The genes are TRBV10-2 and TRBJ2-7; D gene ambiguous. V was clipped by 3 bases and J by 6 bases, with 3 bases between them. Germline CDR1 is WSHSY and CDR2 is SAAADI. The CDR3 totals 10 residues. CDR3 sequence reads: CASSDIEQYF. The CDR3 DNA reads TGCGCCAGCAGTGACATCGAGCAGTACTTC.

This clonotype was found a few times. The chain carries TRBV6-5 and TRBJ2-2; 7 bases match TRBD1. Germline assignment: CDR1 MNHEY and CDR2 SVGAGI. The trim removed 5 bases at V and 1 base at J, leaving 1 base unmatched. This CDR3 comprises 14 residues. CDR3 loop: CASSRDRNTGELFF. The CDR3 region has the DNA TGTGCCAGCAGTAGGGACAGGAACACCGGGGAGCTGTTTTTT.

The chain uses TRBV4-3 and TRBJ1-2, with D tentatively TRBD1 (6 bases). V lost 0 bases and J lost 3, with 11 bases in between. The CDR3 runs to 15 residues. Germline CDR1 LGHNA, CDR2 YSLEER. Here the CDR3 reads CASSQEKGGYYGYTF. In nucleotides, the CDR3 is TGCGCCAGCAGCCAAGAAAAGGGGGGTTACTATGGCTACACCTTC.

The V call is TRBV4-3, the J call TRBJ2-1; D tentatively fits TRBD1 or TRBD2 (6 bases each). V was shortened by 0 bases and J by 9 bases, with 12 bases between the two germline ends. The CDR3 covers 14 residues. Germline lookup yields CDR1 LGHNA and CDR2 YSLEER. DNA for the CDR3: TGCGCCAGCAGCCAAGAGAACAGGGAGGCTGAGCAGTTCTTC. Translated, it gives CASSQENREAEQFF.

The J gene is TRBJ2-7, the V gene TRBV3-1, with a weak D call TRBD1 (5 bases). The end of the DNA fits TRBJ2-5 better, so the J call may be wrong. The CDR3 loop spans 18 amino acids. CDR1 is LGHDT and CDR2 is YNNKEL in the germline V gene (reference sequence). CDR3 DNA: TGTGCCAGCAGCCAAGAAGTCCTGCGACAGAGAATTTTAGAGACCCAGTACTTC. It yields the protein CASSQEVLRQRILETQYF.

A few counts support this clonotype. The chain uses TRBV12-3 or TRBV12-4 and TRBJ2-5; D possibly corresponds to TRBD1 (5 bases). The closer fit of TRBJ2-7 to the DNA end suggests the J call may be wrong. This CDR3 spans 15 amino acids. CDR3 DNA sequence: TGTGCCAGCAGTCCCCAAGGGGCAGCCCCCTACGAGCAGTACTTC. Its protein product is CASSPQGAAPYEQYF.

The chain employs TRBV10-3 and TRBJ2-1; D uncertain. V gave up 2 bases and J gave up 7 bases, with 12 bases separating them. CDR1 is ENHRY and CDR2 is SYGVKD in the germline V gene. The CDR3 length is 14 residues. The DNA of the CDR3 is TGTGCCATCAGTGAGCCCGGCCAAAGGAATGAGCAGTTCTTC. This gives the protein CAISEPGQRNEQFF.

The rearrangement joins TRBV29-1 to TRBJ2-7; D possibly corresponds to TRBD1 (5 bases). The CDR3 runs to 14 residues. The germline V gene has CDR1 SQVTM and CDR2 ANQGSEA. The V end lost 0 bases, the J end lost 1 base, and 10 bases lay between the germline ends. The chain's CDR3 is CSVEERQPSYEQYF. The CDR3, as DNA: TGCAGCGTTGAAGAGCGACAGCCTTCCTACGAGCAGTACTTC.

In its sample, this clonotype was seen once. The rearrangement uses TRBV2 and TRBJ1-2; D is undetermined. This CDR3 region has 13 residues. The germline gives CDR1 SNHLY, CDR2 FYNNEI. The V and J ends lost 3 bases and 6 bases respectively, with 11 bases between them. The CDR3 loop reads CASSDPVMDGYTF. CDR3 DNA sequence: TGTGCCAGCAGTGATCCAGTAATGGATGGCTACACCTTC.

This clonotype came up once. The rearrangement joins TRBV12-3 or TRBV12-4 to TRBJ1-2; the D gene is possibly TRBD1 (5 bases). This CDR3 region has 15 residues. The V gene lost 1 base and the J gene lost 4 bases, with 13 bases spanning the gap. The CDR3 DNA sequence: TGTGCCAGCAGTTTAGAGGGACGTTTAGCCTATGGCTACACCTTC. Protein product: CASSLEGRLAYGYTF.

This clonotype was detected a few times. The genes are TRBV5-6 and TRBJ2-7; TRBD2 matches 7 bases. Trimming cost V 0 bases and J 5 bases; bases outside gene matches: 17. The CDR3 loop spans 18 amino acids. CDR1 SGHDT and CDR2 YYEEEE come from the germline V gene. The CDR3 sequence: CASSLGGCMAGEVDEQYF. In nucleotides, the CDR3 is TGTGCCAGCAGCTTGGGGGGTTGTATGGCGGGGGAAGTGGACGAGCAGTACTTC.